The T cell receptor beta chain described here comes from a study of blood T cell repertoires in COVID-19. V was trimmed by 5 bases and J by 2 bases, leaving 17 bases between them. This CDR3 is built from 16 residues. Germline V gene sequence: CDR1 SEHNR, CDR2 FQNEAQ (reference sequence). This table comes from immunoSEQ multiplex PCR, and its TCRdb copy is limited to in-frame clones, with some not included. This sample carries 130,000 to 150,000 clones, approximately 80% of them seen once, and the ten largest clones take 5% to 7.5%. The sequence derives from a human donor in a cohort sampled during active COVID-19. The J gene is TRBJ2-3, the V gene TRBV7-9; D not resolved. Sequenced: peripheral blood. For the CDR3, the DNA is TGTGCCAGCAGCACTCTTGGGCGTCAGACCACAGATACGCAGTATTTT. Its translation: CASSTLGRQTTDTQYF.